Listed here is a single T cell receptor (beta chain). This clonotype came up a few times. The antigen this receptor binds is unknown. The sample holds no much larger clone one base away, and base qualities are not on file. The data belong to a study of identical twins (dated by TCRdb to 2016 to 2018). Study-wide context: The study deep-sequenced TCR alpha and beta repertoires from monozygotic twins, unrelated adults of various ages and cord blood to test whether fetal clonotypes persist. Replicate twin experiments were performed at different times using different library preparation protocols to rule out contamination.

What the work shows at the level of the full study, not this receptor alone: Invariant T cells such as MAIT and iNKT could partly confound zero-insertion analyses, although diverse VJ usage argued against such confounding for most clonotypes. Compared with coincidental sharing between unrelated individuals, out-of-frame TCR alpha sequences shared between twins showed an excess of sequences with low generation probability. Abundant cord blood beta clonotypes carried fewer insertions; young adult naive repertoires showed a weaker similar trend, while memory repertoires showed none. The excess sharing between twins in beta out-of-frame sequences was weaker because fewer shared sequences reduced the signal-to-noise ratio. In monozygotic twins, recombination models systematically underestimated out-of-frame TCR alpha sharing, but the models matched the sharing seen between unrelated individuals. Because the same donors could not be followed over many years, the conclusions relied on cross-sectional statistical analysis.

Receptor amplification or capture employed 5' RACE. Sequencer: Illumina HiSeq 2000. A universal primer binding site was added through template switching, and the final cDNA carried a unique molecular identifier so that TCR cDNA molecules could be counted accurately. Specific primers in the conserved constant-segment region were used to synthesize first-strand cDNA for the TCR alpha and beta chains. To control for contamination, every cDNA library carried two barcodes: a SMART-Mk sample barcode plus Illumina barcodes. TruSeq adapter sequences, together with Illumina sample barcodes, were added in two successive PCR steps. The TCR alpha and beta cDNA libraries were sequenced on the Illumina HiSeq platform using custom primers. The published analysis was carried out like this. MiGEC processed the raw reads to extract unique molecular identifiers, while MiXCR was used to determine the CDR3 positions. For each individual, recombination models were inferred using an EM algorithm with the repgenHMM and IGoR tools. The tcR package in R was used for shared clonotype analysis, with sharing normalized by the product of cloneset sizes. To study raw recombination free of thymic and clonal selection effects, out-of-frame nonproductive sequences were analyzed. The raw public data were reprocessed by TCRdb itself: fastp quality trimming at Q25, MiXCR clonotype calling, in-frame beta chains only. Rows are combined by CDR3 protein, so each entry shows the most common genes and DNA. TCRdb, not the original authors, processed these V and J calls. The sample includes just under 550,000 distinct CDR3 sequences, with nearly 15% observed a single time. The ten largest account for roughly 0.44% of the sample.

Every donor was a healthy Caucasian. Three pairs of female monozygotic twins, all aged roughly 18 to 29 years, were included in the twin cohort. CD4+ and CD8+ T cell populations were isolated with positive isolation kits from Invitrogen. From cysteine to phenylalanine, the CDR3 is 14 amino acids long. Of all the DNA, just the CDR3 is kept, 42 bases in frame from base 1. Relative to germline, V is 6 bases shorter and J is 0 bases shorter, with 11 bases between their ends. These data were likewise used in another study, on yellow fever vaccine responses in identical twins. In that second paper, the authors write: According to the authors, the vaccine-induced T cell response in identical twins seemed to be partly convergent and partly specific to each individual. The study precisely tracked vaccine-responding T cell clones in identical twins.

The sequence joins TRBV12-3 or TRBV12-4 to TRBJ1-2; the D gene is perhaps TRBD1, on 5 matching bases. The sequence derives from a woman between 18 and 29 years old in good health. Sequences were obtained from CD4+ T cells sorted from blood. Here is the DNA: TGTGCCAGCAGCACAGGACTGACTAACTATGGCTACACCTTC. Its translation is CASSTGLTNYGYTF.